This passage covers 15 T cell receptor beta chains from one sample sequenced in a study of T-cell memory formation after mild COVID-19. MiXCR was run by TCRdb on the 5' RACE reads, yielding one entry per CDR3 protein. The sample includes approximately 150,000 distinct CDR3 sequences, about 5.5% of them seen just once. Sequenced material: PBMCs or a T cell subset sorted from them (not recorded which). The receptor source for this set is an adult woman who had mild COVID-19 (a few samples of this study predate the infection). Cell type and time point are not known.

This clonotype has only a few counts. The chain employs TRBV3-2 and TRBJ2-7; the table's D call, TRBD1, was not checked against the DNA. TRBV3-2 has pseudogene status. The CDR3 spans 11 residues. DNA of the CDR3: TGTGCCAGTGATCGGGACTACGAGCAGTACTTC. Translation gives CASDRDYEQYF.

This clonotype was seen more than once but under ten times. The chain recombines TRBV12-3 or TRBV12-4 with TRBJ2-1; D gene uncertain. V lost 1 base and J lost 12, with 7 bases in between. CDR3 size: 11 residues. The CDR3 region is CASSLGSWQFF. Here the CDR3 DNA reads TGTGCCAGCAGTTTAGGGAGCTGGCAGTTCTTC.

The V and J genes are TRBV12-3 or TRBV12-4 and TRBJ2-1; D uncertain. Trimming took 7 bases from V and 0 from J, leaving 13 bases between them. The CDR3 sequence is 15 residues long. Here the CDR3 reads CASKASESSYNEQFF. The CDR3 coding sequence is TGTGCCAGCAAGGCTTCAGAAAGCTCCTACAATGAGCAGTTCTTC.

In this sample, this clonotype turned up many times. The chain couples TRBV7-3 to TRBJ2-3; no clear D gene. CDR1 and CDR2 from the germline V gene are SGHTA and FQGTGA. Trimming took off 3 bases at V and 0 bases at J, with 7 bases between the two ends. The CDR3 runs 14 residues. The CDR3 nucleotides are TGTGCCAGCAGCTTTTTAAACAGCACAGATACGCAGTATTTT. Protein sequence: CASSFLNSTDTQYF. Based on the CDR3 plus reference TRBV7-3 and TRBJ2-3, the full variable domain is GAGVSQTPSNKVTEKGKYVELRCDPISGHTALYWYRQSLGQGPEFLIYFQGTGAADDSGLPNDRFFAVRPEGSVSTLKIQRTERGDSAVYLCASSFLNSTDTQYFGPGTRLTVL.

This clonotype turned up a few times. The chain has TRBV12-3 or TRBV12-4 and TRBJ1-1; D unclear. The CDR3 runs 11 residues. The V end was cut by 8 bases, the J end by 0 bases, with 4 bases between. CDR3 amino acids: CASGLNTEAFF. The CDR3 DNA follows: TGTGCCAGCGGATTGAACACTGAAGCTTTCTTT.

This clonotype was observed at least ten times. This chain joins TRBV28 and TRBJ2-1; D not certain. There are 13 residues in the CDR3. The germline V gene has CDR1 MDHEN and CDR2 SYDVKM. V was clipped by 1 base and J by 6 bases, with 7 bases between them. The CDR3 protein is CASSLSASNEQFF. The CDR3 DNA reads as TGTGCCAGCAGTTTATCGGCTAGCAATGAGCAGTTCTTC.

Only a few counts were recorded for this clonotype. The gene calls are TRBV20-1 and TRBJ2-3; TRBD2 is a possible D gene (6 bases). This CDR3 comprises 14 residues. From germline, CDR1 is DFQATT and CDR2 SNEGSKA (reference sequence). Trimming took off 6 bases at V and 1 base at J, with 14 bases between the two ends. The CDR3 coding sequence is TGCAGTGCGGGACTGGGGATTGGCACAGATACGCAGTATTTT. The encoded protein is CSAGLGIGTDTQYF.

This clonotype was observed at least ten times. The V gene is TRBV20-1, the J gene TRBJ2-3; 13 positions match TRBD2. V gave up 1 base and J gave up 8 bases; unmatched junction bases: 12. The CDR3 covers 17 residues. CDR1 DFQATT and CDR2 SNEGSKA come from the germline V gene (reference sequence). The CDR3 loop reads CSARGPGLAGKGGTQYF. Here the CDR3 DNA reads TGCAGTGCTAGAGGGCCGGGACTAGCGGGAAAGGGTGGTACGCAGTATTTT.

J is TRBJ2-7 and V is TRBV3-1, with D possibly TRBD1 on 6 matching bases. The ends were cut back, 3 bases at V and 2 bases at J, with 14 bases in the middle. The length of the CDR3 is 15 residues. CDR1 is LGHDT, CDR2 YNNKEL, per germline (reference sequence). DNA for the CDR3: TGTGCCAGCAGCCAGTCCTGGGACATAACCTACGAGCAGTACTTC. The encoded protein is CASSQSWDITYEQYF.

This clonotype has a count of ten or more. The chain employs TRBV30 and TRBJ2-3; D gene ambiguous. CDR1 GTSNPN and CDR2 SVGIG come from the germline V gene (reference sequence). The CDR3 is 15 amino acids. V shed 0 bases and J shed 1 base, with 11 bases lying between them. For the CDR3, the DNA is TGTGCCTGGAGTGTACTGGCAGGTGGCACAGATACGCAGTATTTT. Its translation: CAWSVLAGGTDTQYF.

The chain joins TRBV18 to TRBJ2-3; 7 bases are a match to TRBD2. Germline-derived CDR1 and CDR2 are KGHSH and LQKENI. V gave up 3 bases and J gave up 6 bases; unmatched junction bases: 3. The CDR3 totals 13 residues. In DNA form, the CDR3 reads TGTGCCAGCTCACCTACTAGCGCGGATACGCAGTATTTT. Translation gives CASSPTSADTQYF.

The chain links TRBV2 to TRBJ2-2, with D possibly matching TRBD2 (6 bases). CDR3 length: 10 amino acids. Trimming left V 11 bases short and J 11 bases short, with 12 bases between. Germline values: CDR1 SNHLY, CDR2 FYNNEI. CDR3 nucleotide sequence: TGTGCCGCCGGGCGGGGAGAGCTGTTTTTT. As protein: CAAGRGELFF.

The chain is built from TRBV9 and TRBJ2-1, with D perhaps assigned TRBD1 or TRBD2 (5 bases each). There are 16 residues in the CDR3. Looked up from germline, CDR1 is SGDLS and CDR2 is YYNGEE. V lost 0 bases and J lost 2, with 12 bases in between. CDR3 region: CASSVAGTATYNEQFF. CDR3 DNA sequence: TGTGCCAGCAGCGTAGCTGGGACCGCCACCTACAATGAGCAGTTCTTC. The variable domain in full, with the rest retrieved from reference TRBV9 and TRBJ2-1, is DSGVTQTPKHLITATGQRVTLRCSPRSGDLSVYWYQQSLDQGLQFLIQYYNGEERAKGNILERFSAQQFPDLHSELNLSSLELGDSALYFCASSVAGTATYNEQFFGPGTRLTVL.

The chain couples TRBV7-3 to TRBJ2-3, with D unclear. In germline, CDR1 is SGHTA, CDR2 FQGTGA. V gave up 3 bases and J gave up 7 bases, with 11 bases separating them. This CDR3 contains 13 residues. The DNA for the CDR3 is TGTGCCAGCAGCTTGAACAGTGGGAATACGCAGTATTTT. Translation gives CASSLNSGNTQYF.

Notes on this clonotype: A much larger clone differs from this one at a single base, so this may be a read error. The J gene is TRBJ2-7, the V gene TRBV5-1, with D possibly being TRBD2 (6 bases). With 0 bases removed from V and 1 base from J, the gap between germline ends came to 14 bases. The CDR3 has 16 residues. From germline, CDR1 is SGHRS and CDR2 YFSETQ. For the CDR3, the DNA is TGCGCCAGCAGCTTGGCGGCGGGGAAAGGGTCCTACGAGCAGTACTTC. It specifies CASSLAAGKGSYEQYF. Using reference TRBV5-1 and TRBJ2-7 for the parts outside the CDR3, the full variable domain is KAGVTQTPRYLIKTRGQQVTLSCSPISGHRSVSWYQQTPGQGLQFLFEYFSETQRNKGNFPGRFSGRQFSNSRSEMNVSTLELGDSALYLCASSLAAGKGSYEQYFGPGTRLTVT.